The clone carrying this T cell receptor beta chain was detected a few times. The CDR3 consists of 12 residues. Germline V CDR1 and CDR2: GTSNPN, SVGIG (reference sequence). With 4 bases removed from V and 4 bases from J, the gap between germline ends came to 9 bases. This record belongs to a study of beta chain features in type 1 diabetes. The study reverse transcribed the entire isolated RNA, so it sequenced expressed TCRB transcripts. Profiled with immunoSEQ multiplex PCR; TCRdb holds only in-frame clones, not every one. In the table there are 150,000 to 200,000 clones, roughly 9.1% of which are singletons. Using CD45RO/CCR7/CD25/CD127/CD95/CD27, CD4+ naive, central memory, regulatory and stem cell-like memory cells were sorted.

The clonotype was recovered from a woman between 18 and 29 years old in good health. Sequenced input: central memory CD4+ T cells from blood. This rearrangement joins TRBV30 to TRBJ2-3, with D uncertain. The CDR3 protein is CAWKLLSDTQYF. Here the CDR3 DNA reads TGTGCCTGGAAACTTCTCTCAGATACGCAGTATTTT.